The sequence of this TCR beta chain was determined in a study of blood T cell repertoires in COVID-19. About the research overall: Sites across the United States, Italy and Spain contributed samples from acute and convalescent COVID-19. In each case, the material was cDNA or gDNA derived from T cells, B-cell-depleted T cells, or PBMCs.

The ends were cut back, 6 bases at V and 0 bases at J, with 12 bases in the middle. This CDR3 comprises 15 residues. The germline CDR1 and CDR2 sequences are KGHSH and LQKENI. Original data processing: Amplification from reference gene primers served as the basis for estimated nucleated cell counts. Using immunoSEQ multiplex PCR, the repertoire was profiled, and TCRdb retains in-frame clones only, with some absent. The V and J calls and clone size are taken from that table; D and trimming were inferred from the DNA. The sample has around 49,000 clones, approximately 95% seen once; the top ten hold roughly 0.99%. Patients in Seattle were enrolled during active infection, then followed longitudinally.

The specimen sequenced was peripheral blood. This receptor was identified in a man aged 55 to 69 with COVID-19, enrolled during active disease. The V gene is TRBV18, the J gene TRBJ1-3; no firm D call. The CDR3 DNA reads TGTGCCAGCTCTCGAGGGCGCGGCTCTGGAAACACCATATATTTT. Its translation is CASSRGRGSGNTIYF.